The T cell receptor (beta chain) described here comes from a study of T cell responses to AZD1222 COVID-19 vaccine listed by TCRdb under 2021. For context, the study as a whole: A total of approximately 250 trial participants underwent TCR sequencing, of whom 207 had received two doses of AZD1222 and some 25 had received two doses of the MenACWY control vaccine. Trial participants were enrolled by age into subgroups of 18-55, 56-69 and 70-plus years, and around 150, 29 and 61 TCR-sequenced participants, respectively, were included in these subgroups.

Broader findings and caveats from the paper: After two AZD1222 doses, spike-specific TCR breadth and depth were significantly higher than at day 0 and than in MenACWY recipients. Participants were mostly white British and included more females than males, and it was suggested by the authors that clonal diversity may have been underestimated. The whole spike protein was spanned by vaccine-associated CD4 TCRs, and dominant responses were seen in regions 160-218 and 743-854. The 56-69-year group was small, and its depth increase did not reach significance, likely because of low power. Because no day 14 peak-response samples were available, repertoires were characterized only after the peak T cell response. Reportedly, close to half of the unique spike-specific TCRs recognized epitopes lying outside the regions that are mutated in the B.1.351 and B.1.1.7 variants. Only 5 to 7 AZD1222 recipients were SARS-CoV-2 seropositive at baseline, limiting conclusions about previously exposed vaccinees.

Worth noting for this clone: What antigen it recognizes has not been identified. Base qualities were left out, and no much larger clone turns up one base away.

The CDR3 regions of human TCRbeta chains were analyzed by immunosequencing. The study's processing was this. TCRs in the repertoires were compared against a reference library of SARS-CoV-2-specific TCRs that had been generated with the MIRA antigen-specificity platform. Breadth was defined as the fraction of unique TCRs that were SARS-CoV-2-associated. Depth was defined as the fraction of total T cells that were SARS-CoV-2-associated. Using the MIRA data, every spike-specific TCR was mapped to the spike region that the TCR reacted to and assigned to either a CD4 or a CD8 class. Log10-transformed breadth and depth values were compared by one-way ANOVA with Sidak's multiple comparisons tests. TCRdb stores this immuneACCESS table with in-frame sequences only. Part of the clones is absent; in the studies checked, under half of the shortfall reflects unresolved V genes, and no reason is known for the rest. That table supplies the V and J calls and clone size; D and trimming were determined from the DNA. The sample contains around 180,000 clones, approximately 94% of them found a single time. The ten largest account for 1.5% to 2% of the sample.

According to the study, the label for this sample's time point signals: about 28 days (+/-7) after the second vaccine dose. AZD1222 recipients whose second dose came at about 4 weeks and those whose second dose came at about 12 weeks were combined into one group, since spike-specific TCR depth and breadth did not differ between the two schedules. Vaccinee samples came from UK trials COV001 and COV002, including a single-blind randomized controlled phase 2/3 trial of AZD1222 (ChAdOx1 nCoV-19) in healthy adults. For TCRbeta chain sequencing, PBMC samples from trial participants were taken at day 0 and at day 28 after the second dose. Including the terminal cysteine and phenylalanine, the CDR3 comprises 12 residues. This entry keeps only the CDR3 DNA: 36 bases, framed from base 1. CDR1 and CDR2 are drawn from the germline V gene: SNHLY, FYNNEI. V and J lose 2 bases and 10 bases, and a span of 8 bases separates them.

The V and J segments used are TRBV2 and TRBJ1-4; the D gene is unclear. This receptor was identified in an adult who received the AZD1222 COVID-19 vaccine. The sample here was peripheral blood, taken 28 days after the second AZD1222 dose. The nucleotide sequence reads as follows: TGTGCCAGCAGTGAAAGGACGGGAAAACTGTTTTTT. It is translated as CASSERTGKLFF.